A single sample is the source of the 28 T cell receptor beta chains below, sequenced in a study of blood T cell repertoires in COVID-19. Repertoires were generated with immunoSEQ multiplex PCR, while TCRdb's copy carries only in-frame clones and drops some. Among under 400,000 clones listed, more than 75% were seen once. Sequences were obtained from peripheral blood. The receptor set was obtained from a woman between 25 and 40 years old with COVID-19, enrolled during active disease.

The chain recombines TRBV19 with TRBJ2-2, with 7 bases that match TRBD2. Trimming cost V 11 bases and J 6 bases; bases outside gene matches: 12. CDR3 length: 14 amino acids. Germline values: CDR1 LNHDA, CDR2 SQIVND (reference sequence). CDR3 coding DNA: TGTGCCTCAAAATATCGGGGAGGGGCCGGGGAGCTGTTTTTT. This sequence encodes CASKYRGGAGELFF. Complete variable domain (other parts from reference TRBV19 and TRBJ2-2): DGGITQSPKYLFRKEGQNVTLSCEQNLNHDAMYWYRQDPGQGLRLIYYSQIVNDFQKGDIAEGYSVSREKKESFPLTVTSAQKNPTAFYLCASKYRGGAGELFFGEGSRLTVL.

This rearrangement joins TRBV28 to TRBJ1-2; the D gene is possibly TRBD1 (5 bases). Trimming took 1 base from V and 0 from J, leaving 12 bases between them. Germline CDR1 is MDHEN and CDR2 is SYDVKM. The CDR3 runs to 16 residues. Here the CDR3 reads CASSLFRGAPNYGYTF. For the CDR3, the DNA is TGTGCCAGCAGTTTATTTCGCGGGGCCCCTAACTATGGCTACACCTTC.

The rearrangement uses TRBV7-9 and TRBJ1-1; D is undetermined. With 1 base removed from V and 5 bases from J, the gap between germline ends came to 8 bases. The CDR3 runs to 13 residues. In germline, CDR1 is SEHNR, CDR2 FQNEAQ (reference sequence). The CDR3: CASSLDGSTEAFF. The CDR3 DNA is TGTGCCAGCAGCTTAGATGGGAGTACTGAAGCTTTCTTT.

This chain connects TRBV2 to TRBJ2-7; 8 bases line up with TRBD2. CDR3 length equals 14 residues. Trimming took 11 bases from V and 4 from J; bases not matched to a gene: 13. Germline V gene data show CDR1 as SNHLY and CDR2 as FYNNEI. CDR3 DNA sequence: TGTGCCTTCGGGTCGGGAGGGATGGGATACGAGCAGTACTTC. Protein product: CAFGSGGMGYEQYF.

This chain links TRBV7-2 with TRBJ2-1, with 11 bases fitting TRBD2. The trim removed 1 base at V and 5 bases at J, leaving 7 bases unmatched. The CDR3 is made up of 17 amino acids. Germline V gene data show CDR1 as SGHTA and CDR2 as FQGNSA. The CDR3 sequence: CASSLETSGVWNNEQFF. DNA of the CDR3: TGTGCCAGCAGCTTAGAGACTAGCGGGGTTTGGAACAATGAGCAGTTCTTC.

The V gene is TRBV19, the J gene TRBJ2-3, with 10 bases identical to TRBD1. CDR3 length: 15 residues. V shed 3 bases, J shed 6 bases, and the junction held 6 bases outside the gene matches. Germline V gene lookup returns CDR1 LNHDA and CDR2 SQIVND (reference sequence). CDR3 nucleotides: TGTGCCAGTAGTATTCAAGACAGGGGGCTGGATACGCAGTATTTT. This gives the protein CASSIQDRGLDTQYF.

On this clone itself: Other DNA variants within this sample encode the same CDR3. The chain carries TRBV4-1 and TRBJ2-7, with 8 positions matching TRBD2. The J segment lost 2 bases and the V segment lost 2 bases, leaving 5 bases of the junction unmatched. Germline values: CDR1 MGHRA, CDR2 YSYEKL. There are 15 residues in the CDR3. CDR3 region: CASSQRTSGTYEQYF. The DNA of the CDR3 is TGCGCCAGCAGCCAACGAACTAGCGGAACCTACGAGCAGTACTTC.

In its sample, this clone was seen a few times. V is TRBV11-2 and J is TRBJ2-7, with D hard to call. Germline assignment: CDR1 SGHAT and CDR2 FQNNGV. V lost 0 bases to trimming and J lost 5 bases, with 5 bases between them. The CDR3 contains 12 residues. The chain's CDR3 is CASSLDSHEQYF. CDR3 in DNA: TGTGCCAGCAGCTTAGATAGCCACGAGCAGTACTTC.

V usage is TRBV7-8 and J usage is TRBJ2-3; TRBD2 is a possible D gene (5 bases). This CDR3 is 15 amino acids long. Trimming shortened V by 2 bases and J by 6 bases, and 15 bases separated the two germline ends. The germline CDR1 and CDR2 sequences are SGHVS and FQNEAQ. The CDR3 nucleotides are TGTGCCAGCAGCTTAAGGGCTAGCCTCAGGGATACGCAGTATTTT. Its translation: CASSLRASLRDTQYF.

The CDR3 here is CASSPLQGAPGNEQFF. DNA of the CDR3: TGCGCCAGCAGCCCCCTACAGGGGGCGCCCGGGAATGAGCAGTTCTTC. The V and J genes are TRBV5-1 and TRBJ2-1, with 9 bases that match TRBD1. CDR1 and CDR2 (germline): SGHRS, YFSETQ. V shed 4 bases, J shed 7 bases, and the junction held 12 bases outside the gene matches. The CDR3 extends over 16 amino acids.

V and J are TRBV5-4 and TRBJ2-1; D ambiguous. V was clipped by 3 bases and J by 5 bases, with 15 bases between them. This CDR3 region has 15 residues. The V gene's germline CDR1 is SGHNT and CDR2 YYREEE (reference sequence). In DNA, the CDR3 is TGTGCCAGCAGCTCCTTCCCTTACAATCACAATGAGCAGTTCTTC. Translated: CASSSFPYNHNEQFF.

This clone has just one count. The gene calls are TRBV27 and TRBJ2-1, with D perhaps matching TRBD1 (6 bases). This CDR3 has 12 residues. Germline loops: CDR1 MNHEY, CDR2 SMNVEV (reference sequence). V was shortened by 7 bases and J by 5 bases, with 9 bases between the two germline ends. The CDR3 DNA is TGTGCCAGCAATACAGGGAACAATGAGCAGTTCTTC. It is translated as CASNTGNNEQFF.

The chain employs TRBV2 and TRBJ1-5, with TRBD1 identical over 11 bases. Per germline, CDR1 SNHLY and CDR2 FYNNEI. With 2 bases clipped from V and 11 bases from J, the junction kept 8 bases outside the gene matches. The CDR3 covers 15 residues. CDR3 sequence: CASSELGTGGVAQHF. CDR3 DNA sequence: TGTGCCAGCAGTGAACTTGGGACAGGGGGTGTTGCCCAGCATTTT.

This chain joins TRBV28 and TRBJ2-3, with 7 bases aligning to TRBD1. The CDR3 extends over 14 amino acids. V shed 6 bases and J 7 bases; nucleotides not matched to a gene: 10. Germline CDR1 and CDR2: MDHEN and SYDVKM. For the CDR3, the DNA is TGTGCCAGCAGAGGGGGCGGATTGGTTTATACGCAGTATTTT. Translated, it gives CASRGGGLVYTQYF.

The CDR3 sequence is CASSPGTGVSGNQPQHF. CDR3 in DNA: TGTGCCAGCAGTCCGGGGACGGGAGTTTCCGGCAATCAGCCCCAGCATTTT. The genes are TRBV28 and TRBJ1-5; TRBD1 might be the D (5 bases). The CDR3 is 17 amino acids. The V end lost 5 bases, the J end lost 2 bases, and 19 bases lay between the germline ends. The V gene's germline CDR1 is MDHEN and CDR2 SYDVKM. The whole variable domain, remainder taken from reference TRBV28 and TRBJ1-5, is DVKVTQSSRYLVKRTGEKVFLECVQDMDHENMFWYRQDPGLGLRLIYFSYDVKMKEKGDIPEGYSVSREKKERFSLILESASTNQTSMYLCASSPGTGVSGNQPQHFGDGTRLSIL.

V gene TRBV30 combines with J gene TRBJ2-2, with 8 bases matching TRBD2. The CDR3 is made up of 14 amino acids. After removal of 3 bases from V and 4 bases from J, the junction contained 4 bases not matched to a gene. Germline V CDR1 and CDR2: GTSNPN, SVGIG (reference sequence). As DNA, the CDR3 is TGTGCCTGGAGAGCGGGAGCGTCCACCGGGGAGCTGTTTTTT. Residues: CAWRAGASTGELFF.

This chain uses TRBV19 with TRBJ1-2, with D maybe TRBD1 (6 bases). CDR3 size: 16 residues. Trimming pared 3 bases from V and 2 bases from J, leaving 16 bases between. Looked up from germline, CDR1 is LNHDA and CDR2 is SQIVND (reference sequence). CDR3 in amino acids: CASSMTRTALNYGYTF. DNA for the CDR3: TGTGCCAGTAGTATGACAAGGACAGCCCTCAACTATGGCTACACCTTC.

The chain links TRBV12-3 or TRBV12-4 to TRBJ2-4, with D uncertain. The ends were cut back, 6 bases at V and 7 bases at J, with 10 bases in the middle. The CDR3 contains 12 residues. CDR3 in amino acids: CASSDLRNIQYF. CDR3 in DNA: TGTGCCAGCAGCGATTTACGGAACATTCAGTACTTC.

V is TRBV6-5 and J is TRBJ2-3; 9 nucleotides match TRBD2. Germline loops: CDR1 MNHEY, CDR2 SVGAGI. The CDR3 loop spans 15 amino acids. Unmatched junction bases numbered 4, after V lost 4 bases and J lost 2 bases. CDR3: CASSSSGKYTDTQYF. CDR3 bases: TGTGCCAGCAGTTCTAGCGGGAAGTACACAGATACGCAGTATTTT.

The chain recombines TRBV7-2 with TRBJ1-6; TRBD1 matches 10 bases. V was pared by 0 bases and J by 5 bases, with 7 bases of the junction left unmatched. CDR1 SGHTA and CDR2 FQGNSA come from the germline V gene. The CDR3 runs to 18 residues. The CDR3 reads CASSLARGTGAHNSPLHF. In DNA form, the CDR3 reads TGTGCCAGCAGCTTAGCGCGGGGGACAGGGGCTCATAATTCACCCCTCCACTTT.

Comment on this clone: Additional DNA sequences in this sample encode the identical CDR3. The chain has TRBV19 and TRBJ1-2, with D unclear. There are 13 residues in the CDR3. With 6 bases removed from V and 0 bases from J, the gap between germline ends came to 8 bases. In germline, CDR1 is LNHDA, CDR2 SQIVND (reference sequence). CDR3 amino acids: CASRDTANYGYTF. The CDR3 nucleotides read TGTGCCAGTAGAGATACAGCTAACTATGGCTACACCTTC.

This chain's CDR3 is CASSESGTGEDEQFF. CDR3 coding DNA: TGTGCCAGCAGTGAATCAGGGACAGGGGAGGATGAGCAGTTCTTC. The gene calls are TRBV25-1 and TRBJ2-1; TRBD1 aligns across 10 bases. The germline CDR1 and CDR2 sequences are MGHDK and SYGVNS. After removal of 1 base from V and 8 bases from J, the junction contained 5 bases not matched to a gene. This CDR3 has 15 residues.

About this clone: This sample includes further DNA sequences coding for the same CDR3. The V gene is TRBV10-1, the J gene TRBJ1-1, with 8 bases aligning to TRBD1. J lost 5 bases, V lost 4 bases, and 3 bases had no gene match. This CDR3 is 13 amino acids long. Germline V CDR1 and CDR2: WNHNN, SYGVQD (reference sequence). The CDR3 reads CASSANRGTEAFF. CDR3 DNA: TGCGCCAGCAGTGCGAACAGGGGGACTGAAGCTTTCTTT.

The rearrangement uses TRBV3-1 (or the pseudogene TRBV3-2) and TRBJ1-5; D unresolved. Germline lookup yields CDR1 LGHDT and CDR2 YNNKEL (reference sequence). This CDR3 contains 14 residues. V was trimmed by 4 bases and J by 0 bases, leaving 7 bases between them. Here the CDR3 reads CASSLAYSNQPQHF. The CDR3 DNA is TGTGCCAGCAGCCTTGCCTATAGCAATCAGCCCCAGCATTTT.

The gene calls are TRBV21-1 and TRBJ2-1; TRBD2 is the table's D call and was not checked against the DNA. TRBV21-1 is assigned pseudogene status. This CDR3 comprises 14 residues. This CDR3 reads CASSSLAGVREQFF. The CDR3 nucleotides are TGTGCCAGCAGCAGCCTAGCGGGAGTAAGAGAGCAGTTCTTC.

The chain carries TRBV10-3 and TRBJ2-7; no definite D call. Germline V gives CDR1 ENHRY, CDR2 SYGVKD. This CDR3 contains 16 residues. Deletions cut 0 bases from V and 6 bases from J, with 18 bases between. The CDR3: CAISESITVLNGEQYF. DNA of the CDR3: TGTGCCATCAGTGAGTCGATTACAGTCCTTAACGGCGAGCAGTACTTC.

This rearrangement joins TRBV28 to TRBJ1-6; the D gene is possibly TRBD1 (6 bases). CDR1 and CDR2 (germline): MDHEN, SYDVKM. Trimming took off 6 bases at V and 0 bases at J, with 9 bases between the two ends. The CDR3 extends over 15 amino acids. CDR3 sequence (DNA): TGTGCCAGCAGCCGGGACAACTCCTATAATTCACCCCTCCACTTT. Residues: CASSRDNSYNSPLHF.

V gene TRBV4-2 combines with J gene TRBJ2-7; D possibly corresponds to TRBD2 (6 bases). Deletions cut 0 bases from V and 3 bases from J, with 21 bases between. Germline CDR1 reads LGHNA; CDR2 reads YNFKEQ. CDR3 size: 18 residues. The CDR3 protein is CASSQEGPGVTRGYEQYF. The CDR3 DNA reads TGTGCCAGCAGCCAAGAAGGTCCGGGGGTGACTCGAGGCTACGAGCAGTACTTC.